This T cell receptor beta chain was observed in a study of blood T cell repertoires in COVID-19 (dated by TCRdb to 2019 to 2021). With respect to the entire study: The collaborator samples originated in the United States, Italy and Spain and spanned the acute and convalescent phases of COVID-19. Samples came from the ongoing ImmuneRACE study (first 160 participants) plus 1,254 subjects from 6 global collaborators. Deeply sampled blood TCRbeta repertoires from subjects exposed to, actively infected with, or recovered from COVID-19 were included in the dataset. Where available, HLA class I and class II types were obtained from metadata supplied by the sample provider rather than from assay-based typing. The prospective study material was composed of cDNA or gDNA derived from T cells, B-cell-depleted T cells, or PBMCs. A freely available public database, intended as a resource for researchers studying the immune response to SARS-CoV-2, is where the repertoires were released. Nearly every sample came with metadata listing a de-identified subject ID, COVID-19 status, age in years and sex.

Whole blood was collected in K2EDTA tubes by collaborating institutions according to the institutions' own protocols. For TCRbeta analysis, collaborators shipped samples in one of three forms: frozen whole blood, isolated PBMCs, or DNA extracted from either of those sample types. Comment on this clone: The target of this receptor is not known. Qualities for individual bases were not recorded, and no much larger clone is one base off.

The immunoSEQ Assay, a bias-controlled multiplex PCR, was used to amplify TCRbeta CDR3 regions from genomic DNA. The original pipeline was this. The number of nucleated cells in each sample was estimated by amplification of reference gene primers within the assay. To quantify the absolute abundance of each unique TCRbeta CDR3 rearrangement, sequence reads were collapsed and filtered. Productive Simpson clonality was computed per sample as the square root of Simpson's diversity index over productive rearrangements. TCRdb's version of the immuneACCESS table is confined to in-frame rearrangements and falls short of the full clone set. An unresolved V gene accounts for under half of the shortfall where checked; the remainder is of unknown origin. V and J calls and clone size follow that table, whereas D and trimming were derived from the DNA. Across this sample there are about 240,000 clones, with roughly 90% seen only once. Roughly 5.8% of the sample lies in the top ten.

Overall study results and their limits: Clinical and demographic metadata were provided uncurated, with the amount varying by source and participant.

Sequences were obtained from peripheral blood. This receptor was identified in a man aged 55 to 69 with acute or convalescent COVID-19.

This receptor has the CDR3 CASSIDLVRHYGYTF. The nucleotide sequence is TGTGCCAGTAGTATAGATCTGGTCAGGCACTATGGCTACACCTTC. The chain was built from TRBV19 and TRBJ1-2, with the D segment identity uncertain. From the germline V gene (reference sequence), CDR1 is LNHDA and CDR2 is SQIVND. CDR3 length: 15 amino acids, cysteine to phenylalanine. The retained sequence is limited to the CDR3, 45 bases, with the frame set at the first base. V was cut back by 0 bases and J by 3 bases, leaving a gap of 11 bases between them.